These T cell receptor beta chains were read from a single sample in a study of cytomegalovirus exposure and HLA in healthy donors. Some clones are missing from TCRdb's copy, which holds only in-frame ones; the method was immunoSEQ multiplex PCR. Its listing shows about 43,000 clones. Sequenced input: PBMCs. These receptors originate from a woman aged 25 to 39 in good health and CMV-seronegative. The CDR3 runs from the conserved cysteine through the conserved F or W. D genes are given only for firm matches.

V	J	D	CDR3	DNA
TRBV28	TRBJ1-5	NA	CASITRGRINQPQHF	TGTGCCAGCATCACACGGGGGAGGATTAATCAGCCCCAGCATTTT
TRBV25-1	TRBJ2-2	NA	CASSGQTRGGELFF	TGTGCCAGCAGTGGCCAGACTAGAGGCGGGGAGCTGTTTTTT
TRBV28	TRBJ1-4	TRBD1	CATISGGGVSNEKLFF	TGTGCCACCATATCAGGGGGAGGTGTGTCTAATGAAAAACTGTTTTTT
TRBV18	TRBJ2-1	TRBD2	CASSQLAGGPNEQFF	TGTGCCAGCTCACAGCTAGCGGGAGGGCCTAATGAGCAGTTCTTC
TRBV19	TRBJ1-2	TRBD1	CASWTGTNYGYTF	TGTGCCAGTTGGACAGGGACCAACTATGGCTACACCTTC
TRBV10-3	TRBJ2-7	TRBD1	CAISLGQGFDEQYF	TGTGCCATCAGCCTCGGACAGGGTTTTGACGAGCAGTACTTC
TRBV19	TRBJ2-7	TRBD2	CASSITSGSYEQYF	TGTGCCAGTAGTATTACTAGCGGGAGCTACGAGCAGTACTTC
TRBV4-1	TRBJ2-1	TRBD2	CASSQGSGRTDNEQFF	TGCGCCAGCAGCCAAGGGAGCGGGAGAACCGACAATGAGCAGTTCTTC
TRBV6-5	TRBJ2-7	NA	CASSFRTTVAEQYF	TGTGCCAGCAGTTTCCGCACGACAGTCGCCGAGCAGTACTTC
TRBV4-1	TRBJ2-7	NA	CASSQGAAAEQYF	TGCGCCAGCAGCCAAGGTGCAGCGGCCGAGCAGTACTTC
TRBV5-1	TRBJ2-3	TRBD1	CASSLQTGSSTDTQYF	TGCGCCAGCAGCTTACAGACAGGGTCTAGCACAGATACGCAGTATTTT
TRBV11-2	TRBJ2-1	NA	CASSPNGVREGYNEQFF	TGTGCCAGCAGCCCTAATGGAGTGCGGGAAGGATACAATGAGCAGTTCTTC
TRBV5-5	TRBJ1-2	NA	CASSLSPETNYGYTF	TGTGCCAGCAGCTTAAGTCCAGAAACTAACTATGGCTACACCTTC
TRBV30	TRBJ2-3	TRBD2	CAWRTGREGWTSTDTQYF	TGTGCCTGGAGGACGGGTCGGGAGGGGTGGACTAGCACAGATACGCAGTATTTT
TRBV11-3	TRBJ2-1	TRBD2	CASSSLGLAGGPGDEQFF	TGTGCCAGCAGCAGCCTTGGACTAGCGGGAGGGCCAGGGGATGAGCAGTTCTTC
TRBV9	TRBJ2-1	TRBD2	CASSSSRVGLAGNEQFF	TGTGCCAGCAGCAGTTCCCGGGTGGGACTAGCGGGGAATGAGCAGTTCTTC
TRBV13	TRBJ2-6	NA	CASSTTRGSGANVLTF	TGTGCCAGCAGCACAACCAGGGGTTCTGGGGCCAACGTCCTGACTTTC
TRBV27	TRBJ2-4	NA	CASSSRPGERGNKNIQYF	TGTGCCAGCAGTTCCCGCCCAGGGGAGAGAGGGAACAAAAACATTCAGTACTTC
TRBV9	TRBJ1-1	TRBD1	CASSVDPQGAEAFF	TGTGCCAGCAGCGTAGATCCACAGGGGGCTGAAGCTTTCTTT
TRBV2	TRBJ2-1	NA	CASSGGTGGYNEQFF	TGTGCCAGCAGCGGCGGCACCGGAGGGTACAATGAGCAGTTCTTC
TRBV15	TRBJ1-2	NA	CATSRGSEPKRDGYTF	TGTGCCACCAGCAGAGGGTCAGAACCCAAACGGGATGGCTACACCTTC
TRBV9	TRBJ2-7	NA	CASSIRPDSAYEQYF	TGTGCCAGCAGCATTAGACCGGACAGTGCCTACGAGCAGTACTTC
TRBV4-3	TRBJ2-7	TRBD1	CASSLYWTGESYEQYF	TGCGCCAGCAGCCTATACTGGACAGGTGAATCCTACGAGCAGTACTTC
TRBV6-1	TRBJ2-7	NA	CASSEAAGLAYEQYF	TGTGCCAGCAGTGAAGCCGCGGGCCTTGCCTACGAGCAGTACTTC
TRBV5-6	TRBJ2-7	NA	CASSLEFHSYEQYF	TGTGCCAGCAGCTTGGAATTCCACTCCTACGAGCAGTACTTC
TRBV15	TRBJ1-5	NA	CATSRVIGVNQPQHF	TGTGCCACCAGCAGAGTTATAGGGGTGAATCAGCCCCAGCATTTT
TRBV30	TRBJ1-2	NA	CAWSDLSSYGYTF	TGTGCCTGGAGTGATCTGAGTTCCTATGGCTACACCTTC
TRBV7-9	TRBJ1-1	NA	CASSPTEDTEAFF	TGTGCCAGCAGCCCGACAGAGGACACTGAAGCTTTCTTT
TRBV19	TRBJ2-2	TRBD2	CASSIGGTSGTGELFF	TGTGCCAGTAGTATTGGAGGGACTAGCGGCACCGGGGAGCTGTTTTTT
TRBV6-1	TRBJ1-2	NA	CASSEGPGEGYGYTF	TGTGCCAGCAGTGAAGGCCCAGGGGAGGGCTATGGCTACACCTTC
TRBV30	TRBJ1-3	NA	CAWSASHSSGNTIYF	TGTGCCTGGAGTGCGTCTCACAGCTCTGGAAACACCATATATTTT
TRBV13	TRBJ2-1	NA	CASSPNSGTGKGSYNEQFF	TGTGCCAGCAGCCCTAACTCCGGAACAGGGAAAGGCTCCTACAATGAGCAGTTCTTC
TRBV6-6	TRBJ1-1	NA	CASSYGLLNTEAFF	TGTGCCAGCAGTTACGGGCTCCTGAACACTGAAGCTTTCTTT
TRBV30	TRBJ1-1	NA	CAWSGVTEAFF	TGTGCCTGGAGTGGCGTCACTGAAGCTTTCTTT
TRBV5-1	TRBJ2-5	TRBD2	CASSLGTSGSRETQYF	TGCGCCAGCAGCTTGGGGACTAGCGGGAGTAGAGAGACCCAGTACTTC
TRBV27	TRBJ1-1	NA	CASSLRGREAFF	TGTGCCAGCAGTTTAAGAGGGCGTGAAGCTTTCTTT
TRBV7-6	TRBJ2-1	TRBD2	CASSQGLAGGSSYNEQFF	TGTGCCAGCAGCCAGGGACTAGCGGGAGGGAGCTCCTACAATGAGCAGTTCTTC
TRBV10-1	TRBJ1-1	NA	CASSPAGQMNTEAFF	TGCGCCAGCAGTCCAGCGGGACAAATGAACACTGAAGCTTTCTTT
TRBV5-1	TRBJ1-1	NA	CASSHGKNTEAFF	TGCGCCAGCAGCCACGGGAAGAACACTGAAGCTTTCTTT
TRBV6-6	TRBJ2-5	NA	CASTTGYETQYF	TGTGCCAGCACCACGGGTTACGAGACCCAGTACTTC
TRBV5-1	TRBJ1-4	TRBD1	CASSLGTGAEEKLFF	TGCGCCAGCAGCTTGGGAACAGGGGCAGAGGAAAAACTGTTTTTT
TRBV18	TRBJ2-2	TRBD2	CASSPGGRTNTGELFF	TGTGCCAGCTCCCCCGGGGGGAGGACGAACACCGGGGAGCTGTTTTTT
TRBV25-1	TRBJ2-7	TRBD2	CASSRAGTSGYEQYF	TGTGCCAGCAGCCGAGCCGGGACTAGCGGCTACGAGCAGTACTTC
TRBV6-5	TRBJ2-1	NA	CASSYSSSSYNEQFF	TGTGCCAGCAGTTACTCGTCTAGCTCCTACAATGAGCAGTTCTTC
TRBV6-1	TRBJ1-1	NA	CASSELLITEAFF	TGTGCCAGCAGTGAATTACTGATTACTGAAGCTTTCTTT
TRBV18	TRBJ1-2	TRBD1	CASSPGQGEGYTF	TGTGCCAGCTCCCCAGGACAGGGGGAAGGCTACACCTTC
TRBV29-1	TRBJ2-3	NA	CSVEAYTQYF	TGCAGCGTTGAAGCGTATACGCAGTATTTT
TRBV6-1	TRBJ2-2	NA	CASSGVRFTGELFF	TGTGCCAGCAGTGGGGTGCGGTTCACCGGGGAGCTGTTTTTT
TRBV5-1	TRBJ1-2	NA	CASRLEGGYTF	TGCGCCAGCAGACTAGAGGGTGGCTACACCTTC
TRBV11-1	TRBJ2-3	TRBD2	CASSPRTSGSTDTQYF	TGTGCCAGCAGCCCGCGGACTAGCGGGAGCACAGATACGCAGTATTTT
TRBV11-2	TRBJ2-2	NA	CASSLSSLNTGELFF	TGTGCCAGCAGCTTATCTTCACTCAACACCGGGGAGCTGTTTTTT
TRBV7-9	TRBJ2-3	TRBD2	CASRPLAGGSTDTQYF	TGTGCCAGCAGACCCCTAGCGGGAGGGAGCACAGATACGCAGTATTTT
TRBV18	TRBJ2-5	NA	CASSPGQRETQYF	TGTGCCAGCTCACCGGGGCAGAGGGAGACCCAGTACTTC
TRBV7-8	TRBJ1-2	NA	CASSSGQNYGYTF	TGTGCCAGCAGCTCTGGACAGAACTATGGCTACACCTTC